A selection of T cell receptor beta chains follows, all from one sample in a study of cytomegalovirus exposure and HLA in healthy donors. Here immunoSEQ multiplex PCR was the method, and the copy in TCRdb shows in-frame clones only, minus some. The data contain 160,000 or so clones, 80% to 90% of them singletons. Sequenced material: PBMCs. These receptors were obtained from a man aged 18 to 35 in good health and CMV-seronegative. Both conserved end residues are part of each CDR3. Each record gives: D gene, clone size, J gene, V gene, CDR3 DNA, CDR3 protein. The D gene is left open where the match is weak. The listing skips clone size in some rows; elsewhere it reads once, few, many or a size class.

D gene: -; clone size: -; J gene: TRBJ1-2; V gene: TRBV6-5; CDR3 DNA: TGTGCCAGCAGCCTCGGGACACCCTATGGCTACACCTTC; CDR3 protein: CASSLGTPYGYTF
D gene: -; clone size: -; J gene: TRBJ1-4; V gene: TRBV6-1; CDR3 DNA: TGTGCCACCACGGTGCGGGGAGGAGAAAAACTGTTTTTT; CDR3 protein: CATTVRGGEKLFF
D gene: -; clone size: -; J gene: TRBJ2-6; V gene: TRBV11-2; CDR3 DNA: TGTGCCAGCAGAGCCTCTGGGGCCAACGTCCTGACTTTC; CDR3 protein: CASRASGANVLTF
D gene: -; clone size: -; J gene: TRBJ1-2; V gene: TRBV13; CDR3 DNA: TGTGCCAGCAGCTTACCGGCTAACTATGGCTACACCTTC; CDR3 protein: CASSLPANYGYTF
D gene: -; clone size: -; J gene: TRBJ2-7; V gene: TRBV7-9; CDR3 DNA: TGTGCCAGCAGCTACCGAGGGGGTCTAGATTACGAGCAGTACTTC; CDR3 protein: CASSYRGGLDYEQYF
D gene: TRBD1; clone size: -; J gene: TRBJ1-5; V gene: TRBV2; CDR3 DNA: TGTGCCAGCAGTCCCGGGACAGGGTATGGGCAGCCCCAGCATTTT; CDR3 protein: CASSPGTGYGQPQHF
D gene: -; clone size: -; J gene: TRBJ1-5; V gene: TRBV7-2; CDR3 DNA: TGTGCCAGCAGCTGGGGGGTGGGTCAGCCCCAGCATTTT; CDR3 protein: CASSWGVGQPQHF
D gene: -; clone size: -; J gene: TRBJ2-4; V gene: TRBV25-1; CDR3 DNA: TGTGCCAGCAGTGAACAGGGGGGCGGTAAAAACATTCAGTACTTC; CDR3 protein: CASSEQGGGKNIQYF
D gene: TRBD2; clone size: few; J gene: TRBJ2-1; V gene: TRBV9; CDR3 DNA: TGTGCCAGGCCCTCTAGCGGGGTCGTCAATGAGCAGTTCTTC; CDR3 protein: CARPSSGVVNEQFF
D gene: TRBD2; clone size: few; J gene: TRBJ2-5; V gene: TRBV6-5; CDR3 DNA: TGTGCCAGCAGTTCACGGGGGGGGACCAGCGGAAAGACCCAGTACTTC; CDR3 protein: CASSSRGGTSGKTQYF
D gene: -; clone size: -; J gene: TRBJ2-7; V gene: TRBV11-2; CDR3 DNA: TGTGCCAGCAGCTTGAGCAGGGTTTACGAGCAGTACTTC; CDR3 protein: CASSLSRVYEQYF
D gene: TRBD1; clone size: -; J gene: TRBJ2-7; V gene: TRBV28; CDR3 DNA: TGTGCCAGCAGCCCTCAGGGGGACGGCGACTTCTACGAGCAGTACTTC; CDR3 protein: CASSPQGDGDFYEQYF
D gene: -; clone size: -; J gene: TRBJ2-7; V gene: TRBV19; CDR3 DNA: TGTGCCAGTAGTATAGACCTGGAGGGGCCCTACGAGCAGTACTTC; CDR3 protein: CASSIDLEGPYEQYF
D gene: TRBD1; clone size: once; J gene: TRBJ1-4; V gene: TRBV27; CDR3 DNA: TGTGCCAGCAAACAGGGGGTGGGTGAAAAACTGTTTTTT; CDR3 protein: CASKQGVGEKLFF
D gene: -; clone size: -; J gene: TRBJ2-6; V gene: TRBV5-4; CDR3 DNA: TGTGCCAGCAGCTTGGTAGGGGGATCTGGGGCCAACGTCCTGACTTTC; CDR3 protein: CASSLVGGSGANVLTF
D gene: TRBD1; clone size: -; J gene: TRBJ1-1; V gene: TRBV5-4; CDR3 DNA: TGTGCCAGCAGAAGACAGGGGGAGAACACTGAAGCTTTCTTT; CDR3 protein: CASRRQGENTEAFF
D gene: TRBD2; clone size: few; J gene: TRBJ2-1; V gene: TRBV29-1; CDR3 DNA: TGCAGCGTTGGGGGTCTAGCGGGACGGGGTGAGCAGTTCTTC; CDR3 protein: CSVGGLAGRGEQFF
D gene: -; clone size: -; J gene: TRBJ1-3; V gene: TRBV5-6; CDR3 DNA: TGTGCCAGCAGCTTGGGCGGGACCGGAAACACCATATATTTT; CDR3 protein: CASSLGGTGNTIYF
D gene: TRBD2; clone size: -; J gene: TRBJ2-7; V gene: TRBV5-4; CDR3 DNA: TGTGCCAGCAGCTTGGGGCGGGAGAAGGGGTCCTACGAGCAGTACTTC; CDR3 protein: CASSLGREKGSYEQYF
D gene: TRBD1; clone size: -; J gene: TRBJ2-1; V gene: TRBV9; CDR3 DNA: TGTGCCAGCAGCGGAAAGAGATGGACAGGTCGACAGTTCTTC; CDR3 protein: CASSGKRWTGRQFF
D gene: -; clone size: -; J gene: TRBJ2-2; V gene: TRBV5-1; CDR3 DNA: TGCGCCAGCAGCCTAGTTGGCACCGGGGAGCTGTTTTTT; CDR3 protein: CASSLVGTGELFF
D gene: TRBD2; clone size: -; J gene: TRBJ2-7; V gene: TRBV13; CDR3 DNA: TGTGCCAGCAGCTTAGGGCGGGAGGAATCCTACGAGCAGTACTTC; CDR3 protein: CASSLGREESYEQYF